This TCR beta chain was sequenced in a study of OX40 agonist ivuxolimab in advanced cancers. About the full investigation: Ivuxolimab, which targeted the costimulatory receptor OX40 (CD134), was an agonistic, fully human IgG2 monoclonal antibody. Intravenous ivuxolimab was administered to patients every 2 weeks at six dose levels: 0.01, 0.1, 0.3, 1.5, 3 and 10 mg/kg. Of the roughly 54 dose-escalation patients, hepatocellular carcinoma was present in around 20, melanoma in some 15, renal cell carcinoma in 9 and head and neck cancer in 9. The dose-escalation cohort was approximately 83% male with a mean age of roughly 62 years, ranging from roughly 20 to 80. Patients were allowed to have had prior anti-PD-1, anti-PD-L1 or anti-CTLA-4 therapy, and approximately 40% of the dose-escalation patients had been treated with checkpoint inhibitors. Partial responses occurred in three dose-escalation patients: two with cutaneous melanoma and one with hepatocellular carcinoma. Peripheral TCRbeta sequencing was intended to test whether TCR sequence diversity was altered and clonal T-cell expansion was caused by ivuxolimab. The paper reports the monotherapy dose-escalation portion (N of about 47 patients) of the phase I ivuxolimab trial. Overall study results and their limits: In the 0.1-3.0 mg/kg groups, partial responders were among the patients with the lowest normalized peripheral clonal expansion, particularly in CD8+ T cells. Which antigens the clonally expanded peripheral T cells were specific for was not determined. At doses of 0.1 to 3.0 mg/kg, clonal expansion of both CD4+ and CD8+ T cells in blood was seen between baseline and week 6. Low levels of normalized T-cell clonal expansion were also seen in some patients who did not respond. After ivuxolimab, expanded clones were on average more numerous among CD8+ T cells than among CD4+ T cells.

V and J are trimmed by 4 bases and 0 bases, and the gene matches miss 8 bases of the junction. The CDR3 starts with the cysteine, ends with the phenylalanine, and has 17 residues. Only the CDR3 part of the read is kept: 51 bases, read in frame from the first base. Via the germline V gene (reference sequence), CDR1 is LNHDA and CDR2 SQIVND. The trial excluded patients who had a history of autoimmune disease or who were on systemic immunosuppression. Peripheral blood for TCR sequencing was drawn from every dose cohort at baseline, at cycle 4 day 1 and at cycle 7 day 1. Samples came from an open-label, multicenter, first-in-human phase I dose-escalation trial of ivuxolimab. Adults with locally advanced or metastatic head and neck squamous cell, hepatocellular, melanoma or renal cell carcinoma were enrolled in the trial. Before TCR sequencing, CD4+ T cells and CD8+ T cells from peripheral blood were sorted into separate populations.

As concerns this clone: What this receptor recognizes is not known. The input lacks base qualities; no much larger clone sits a single base away.

Genomic DNA was isolated from the sorted cells so that the TCRbeta CDR3 region could be sequenced. The immunoSEQ Assay was used to sequence the TCRbeta CDR3 regions. The clones in this table, taken by TCRdb from immuneACCESS, are in-frame only. Not every clone is retained; where verified, under half of the shortfall comes from an unresolved V gene, and the cause of the rest is unknown. Present in this sample are 98,000 or so clones, under 95% of which were seen just once. In total, the top ten clones hold roughly 0.66% of the sample. Here the chain combines TRBV19 and TRBJ2-1, and TRBD2 aligns with 8 junction nucleotides. The specimen comprised CD4+ or CD8+ T cells sorted from blood, sampled in a trial of the OX40 agonist ivuxolimab. The TCR comes from an adult with an advanced solid tumor such as melanoma, head and neck, liver or kidney cancer. The CDR3 is CASSNQREWISYNEQFF. At the DNA level, the sequence is TGTGCCAGTAGTAACCAGCGGGAGTGGATCTCCTACAATGAGCAGTTCTTC.